This T cell receptor (beta chain) stems from a study of immune cell composition in non-small cell lung cancer. For the study at large: Histologic subtype was mainly adenocarcinoma or squamous cell carcinoma. General observations from the study: Roughly 82% of squamous and 30% to 35% of adenocarcinoma cases had tumour-associated clones >0.5%.

In the case of this clone: Its antigen is currently unknown.

The data were produced by immunoSEQ multiplex PCR, yet TCRdb's version contains in-frame clones alone and is incomplete. The sample lists about 4,900 clones, 70% to 80% occurring once. The CDR3 is 13 amino acids. Germline lookup yields CDR1 SQVTM and CDR2 ANQGSEA. Trimming shortened V by 6 bases and J by 5 bases, and 16 bases separated the two germline ends. The chain joins TRBV29-1 to TRBJ2-5; no definite D call. The specimen sequenced was lung tumor tissue. The receptor comes from a human donor with non-small cell lung cancer. In nucleotides, the CDR3 is TGCAGCGTCCGCCCGTCTAGTCGGGAGACCCAGTACTTC. This encodes CSVRPSSRETQYF.